The present T cell receptor (beta chain) was sequenced within a study of blood T cell repertoires in COVID-19. Across the study: The United States, Italy and Spain provided the acute and convalescent COVID-19 samples. In each case, the material was cDNA or gDNA derived from T cells, B-cell-depleted T cells, or PBMCs.

CDR3 length equals 14 residues. CDR1 and CDR2 (germline): SGHAT, FQNNGV. V was pared by 3 bases and J by 5 bases, with 6 bases of the junction left unmatched. Per the original data handling: Estimates of nucleated cell counts were drawn from the amplification of reference gene primers. Sequencing was performed with immunoSEQ multiplex PCR; in TCRdb, only in-frame clones are kept and a portion is missing. V and J calls and clone size are as listed in that table; D and trimming were resolved from the DNA. The repertoire has approximately 170,000 clones, around 81% of them found once; the top ten carry approximately 10%. This clone appeared a few times.

This receptor was identified in a man aged 60 to 69 with active or convalescent COVID-19. The chain joins TRBV11-2 to TRBJ2-7, with 8 bases identical to TRBD2. The sample consisted of peripheral blood. The chain's CDR3 is CASSFRSGSDEQYF. The CDR3 DNA sequence: TGTGCCAGCAGCTTTAGGAGCGGGAGCGACGAGCAGTACTTC.